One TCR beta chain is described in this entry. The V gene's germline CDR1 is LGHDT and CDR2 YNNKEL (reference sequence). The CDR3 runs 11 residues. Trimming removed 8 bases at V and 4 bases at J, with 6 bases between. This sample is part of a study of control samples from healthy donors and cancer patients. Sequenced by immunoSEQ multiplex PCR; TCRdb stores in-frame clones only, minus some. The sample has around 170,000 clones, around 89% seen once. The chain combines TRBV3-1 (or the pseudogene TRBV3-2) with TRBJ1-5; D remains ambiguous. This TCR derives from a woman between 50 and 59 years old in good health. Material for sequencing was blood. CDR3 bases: TGTGCCAGCGGGTATAATCAGCCCCAGCATTTT. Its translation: CASGYNQPQHF.